Listed here are 3 T cell receptor beta chains from one sample, sequenced in a study of shared clonotypes between healthy human individuals. TCRdb's table, derived via immunoSEQ multiplex PCR, lists solely in-frame clones and lacks some. Among some 650,000 clones listed, roughly 97% were seen once. Material for sequencing was naive CD4+ T cells sorted from blood. The subset is: CD45RA+ positively selected. The receptors were sampled from a young woman in good health.

The chain combines TRBV2 with TRBJ2-1; D may correspond to TRBD1 or TRBD2 (5 bases each). This CDR3 is 15 amino acids long. Trimming took 5 bases from V and 9 from J, leaving 20 bases between them. The V gene's germline CDR1 is SNHLY and CDR2 FYNNEI. Written as DNA, the CDR3 is TGTGCCAGCAGTACGACCGGGGCCCCCCCCAGTGAGCAGTTCTTC. As protein: CASSTTGAPPSEQFF. Full variable domain (rest looked up from reference TRBV2 and TRBJ2-1): EPEVTQTPSHQVTQMGQEVILRCVPISNHLYFYWYRQILGQKVEFLVSFYNNEISEKSEIFDDQFSVERPDGSNFTLKIRSTKLEDSAMYFCASSTTGAPPSEQFFGPGTRLTVL.

This chain joins TRBV7-9 and TRBJ2-7; 14 positions match TRBD2. From germline, CDR1 is SEHNR and CDR2 FQNEAQ (reference sequence). J was trimmed by 4 bases and V by 7 bases; bases with no gene match: 9. The CDR3 contains 16 residues. The CDR3 protein is CASTKGGTSGRYEQYF. CDR3 nucleotides: TGTGCCAGCACCAAAGGTGGGACTAGCGGGAGATACGAGCAGTACTTC.

The genes are TRBV6-6 and TRBJ2-7; 9 bases match TRBD1. Germline V CDR1 and CDR2: MNHNY, SVGAGI (reference sequence). CDR3 length equals 13 residues. J was trimmed by 12 bases and V by 10 bases; bases with no gene match: 16. This CDR3 is CATHPGQGNDMYF. The CDR3 nucleotides are TGTGCCACTCACCCAGGACAGGGGAACGACATGTACTTC.